These T cell receptor beta chains were read from a single sample in a study of persistence of HIV-infected CD4 T cells. Antigen specificity for these receptors is unknown. Some clones are missing from TCRdb's copy, which holds only in-frame ones; the method was immunoSEQ multiplex PCR. The table shows tens of thousands of clones, with approximately 91% occurring only once. The source was CD4+ T cells sorted from PBMCs after approximately 19-hour stimulation, collected from a patient who received antiretroviral therapy. The receptors stem from an adult man with HIV who was CMV-seropositive. The CDR3 runs from the conserved cysteine through the conserved F or W. Each record gives: D gene, J gene, V gene, CDR3 length, clone size, CDR3 DNA, CDR3 protein. D genes are given only for firm matches. Rows may omit the clone size; those that give it use once, few, many or a size class.

TRBD1,TRBJ1-1,TRBV7-3,13,NA,TGTGCCAGCAGCTCCGGGACAGACACTGAAGCTTTCTTT,CASSSGTDTEAFF
NA,TRBJ2-7,TRBV12-5,11,NA,TGTGCTAGTGGTGTGGCGGAAGAGCAGTACTTC,CASGVAEEQYF
NA,TRBJ2-7,TRBV20-1,11,NA,TGCAGCCCGAGGACGGGTTACGAGCAGTACTTC,CSPRTGYEQYF
NA,TRBJ2-1,TRBV7-3,13,NA,TGTGCCAGCAGCAGCCCCTCTTACAATGAGCAGTTCTTC,CASSSPSYNEQFF
TRBD1,TRBJ2-3,TRBV7-8,16,NA,TGTGCCAGCAGCATAACAAGACAGGGTTTCACAGATACGCAGTATTTT,CASSITRQGFTDTQYF
TRBD2,TRBJ2-7,TRBV7-2,15,once,TGTGCCAGCAGCTCGGGACTAGCGGGGGCCTACGAGCAGTACTTC,CASSSGLAGAYEQYF
NA,TRBJ2-4,TRBV5-4,20,NA,TGTGCCAGCAGCTCCTGGGGGCCCACCGACAGCCTCGTAGCCAAAAACATTCAGTACTTC,CASSSWGPTDSLVAKNIQYF
TRBD1,TRBJ2-3,TRBV10-3,16,few,TGTGCCATCAGTGGTTCGACAGGGTATCGCACAGATACGCAGTATTTT,CAISGSTGYRTDTQYF
TRBD2,TRBJ2-7,TRBV7-2,15,NA,TGTGCCAGCAGTTCCTTCGGCGTAGCGGGGGGTGAGCAGTACTTC,CASSSFGVAGGEQYF
NA,TRBJ2-3,TRBV5-4,13,NA,TGTGCCAGCAGCTGGGGCCCGCCAGATACGCAGTATTTT,CASSWGPPDTQYF
TRBD1,TRBJ2-2,TRBV3-1/TRBV3-2,16,NA,TGTGCCAGCAGAGTGGGACAGGGAGAAGACACCGGGGAGCTGTTTTTT,CASRVGQGEDTGELFF
NA,TRBJ2-2,TRBV19,13,NA,TGTGCCAGTAGGATCCAGGGGAACGGGGAGCTGTTTTTT,CASRIQGNGELFF
NA,TRBJ1-5,TRBV2,12,NA,TGTGCCAGCCAGATGGCGGGACAGCCCCAGCATTTT,CASQMAGQPQHF
TRBD1,TRBJ1-6,TRBV5-1,16,once,TGCGCCAGCAGCGACCCGGGACAGCTAGTTAATTCACCCCTCCACTTT,CASSDPGQLVNSPLHF
NA,TRBJ1-3,TRBV9,16,NA,TGTGCCAGCAGCGTTTTGGAACCTCGCTCTGGAAACACCATATATTTT,CASSVLEPRSGNTIYF
TRBD1,TRBJ2-3,TRBV5-5,14,NA,TGTGCCAGCAGCTTAGGGACAGGGGTCGATACGCAGTATTTT,CASSLGTGVDTQYF
TRBD1,TRBJ2-7,TRBV2,15,NA,TGTGCCAGCAGCCCCGGACAGGGGGCTAGGTACGAGCAGTACTTC,CASSPGQGARYEQYF
NA,TRBJ1-5,TRBV4-1,15,NA,TGCGCCAGCACCCTAGAGACAGGTTCCAATCAGCCCCAGCATTTT,CASTLETGSNQPQHF
TRBD2,TRBJ2-1,TRBV18,15,NA,TGTGCCAGCTCACAACTAGCGGGGGGTTACAATGAGCAGTTCTTC,CASSQLAGGYNEQFF
NA,TRBJ1-3,TRBV2,15,NA,TGTGCCAGCAGCCGAATCGGCAATTCTGGAAACACCATATATTTT,CASSRIGNSGNTIYF
TRBD1,TRBJ2-3,TRBV18,15,once,TGTGCCAGCTCAACAACTCGGACAGGGGGAGATACGCAGTATTTT,CASSTTRTGGDTQYF
TRBD2,TRBJ2-1,TRBV5-4,15,NA,TGTGCCAGCAGCCGGGCGGCGGGGGAAAACAATGAGCAGTTCTTC,CASSRAAGENNEQFF
NA,TRBJ2-2,TRBV5-5,15,NA,TGTGCCAGCAGATTTAGACAGCTGAACACCGGGGAGCTGTTTTTT,CASRFRQLNTGELFF
NA,TRBJ1-1,TRBV24-1,13,NA,TGTGCCACCAGTGACCCCCTTCTAAGAGAAGCTTTCTTT,CATSDPLLREAFF
NA,TRBJ2-3,TRBV7-3,14,NA,TGTGCCAGCAGCTTACTGGGGGGCGCAGATACGCAGTATTTT,CASSLLGGADTQYF
TRBD2,TRBJ2-1,TRBV7-3,15,NA,TGTGCCAGCAGCTTACTAGCGGGGGATTACAATGAGCAGTTCTTC,CASSLLAGDYNEQFF
NA,TRBJ1-6,TRBV27,13,once,TGTGCCAGCAGTTTAAGGCGGGATTCACCCCTCCACTTT,CASSLRRDSPLHF
TRBD1,TRBJ2-2,TRBV6-6,15,NA,TGTGCCAGCAGTTACGGACAGGGGGGCACCGGGGAGCTGTTTTTT,CASSYGQGGTGELFF
NA,TRBJ1-1,TRBV5-5,14,NA,TGTGCCAGCAGCTTCTTCGGGGGGGACACTGAAGCTTTCTTT,CASSFFGGDTEAFF
NA,TRBJ2-3,TRBV5-1,15,NA,TGCGCCAGCAGCTTGGGGGGCAGGGATGTGGATACGCAGTATTTT,CASSLGGRDVDTQYF
NA,TRBJ2-2,TRBV9,14,NA,TGTGCCAGCAGCTTAAGGCGGACTGGCGGGGAGCTGTTTTTT,CASSLRRTGGELFF
NA,TRBJ1-2,TRBV19,15,NA,TGTGCCACCACCCCAGGGTTTTACACCAACTATGGCTACACCTTC,CATTPGFYTNYGYTF
NA,TRBJ2-3,TRBV6-4,15,NA,TGTGCCAGCAGTGACTCCCCCGAGAGCACAGATACGCAGTATTTT,CASSDSPESTDTQYF
TRBD1,TRBJ2-5,TRBV13,15,NA,TGTGCCAGCAGCGTAGGACAGGGCCCCGGAGAGACCCAGTACTTC,CASSVGQGPGETQYF
TRBD2,TRBJ2-6,TRBV6-1,16,NA,TGTGCCAGCAGTGCGCGACTAGCGGAAGGGGCCAACGTCCTGACTTTC,CASSARLAEGANVLTF
NA,TRBJ1-5,TRBV28,16,NA,TGTGCCAGCAGTTCCCCGCGGACCTATAGCAATCAGCCCCAGCATTTT,CASSSPRTYSNQPQHF
NA,TRBJ2-7,TRBV3-1/TRBV3-2,15,once,TGTGCCAGCAGCCAAATGCCGGACGGCTCCTACGAGCAGTACTTC,CASSQMPDGSYEQYF
NA,TRBJ2-7,TRBV5-6,14,NA,TGTGCCAGCAGCTTTGACAGAGGACTCACGAAGCAGTACTTC,CASSFDRGLTKQYF
TRBD1,TRBJ2-2,TRBV5-1,15,NA,TGCGCCAGCAGCTTGGTTACAGGGGACACCGGGGAGCTGTTTTTT,CASSLVTGDTGELFF
NA,TRBJ1-3,TRBV28,14,once,TGTGCCAGCGAAACCACAACAGGGCGTAACACCATATATTTT,CASETTTGRNTIYF
NA,TRBJ1-1,TRBV2,15,NA,TGTGCCAGCAGTGACCGGGCAGGGACGAACACTGAAGCTTTCTTT,CASSDRAGTNTEAFF
TRBD1,TRBJ1-3,TRBV6-5,15,NA,TGTGCCAGCACCTCGGACAGGGCCATTGGAAACACCATATATTTT,CASTSDRAIGNTIYF
NA,TRBJ2-3,TRBV7-8,15,NA,TGTGCCAGCAGCTACGACTACCGGGGCACAGATACGCAGTATTTT,CASSYDYRGTDTQYF
NA,TRBJ1-3,TRBV5-5,15,NA,TGTGCCAGCAGTTTTCGGACAGACTCTGGAAACACCATATATTTT,CASSFRTDSGNTIYF
NA,TRBJ1-6,TRBV6-5,14,NA,TGTGGGGACATGGCGGGGAGGGACGGGGCACCCCTCCACTTT,CGDMAGRDGAPLHF
NA,TRBJ1-1,TRBV12-3/TRBV12-4,13,NA,TGTGCCAGCAGTTTAGGGGTTGACACTGAAGCTTTCTTT,CASSLGVDTEAFF
NA,TRBJ1-5,TRBV6-5,14,few,TGTGCCAGCAGTTACAGTATCGAAAGTCAGCCCCAGCATTTT,CASSYSIESQPQHF
NA,TRBJ1-2,TRBV6-5,14,NA,TGTGCCAGCACCGAGGTCGGGCCCCGAGGAGGCTACACCTTC,CASTEVGPRGGYTF
TRBD1,TRBJ2-3,TRBV9,14,few,TGTGCCAGCAGACAAATGGACAGGGCAGATACGCAGTATTTT,CASRQMDRADTQYF
NA,TRBJ2-7,TRBV5-1,13,once,TGCGCCAGCAGCTTGGCCGCCTCTTACGAGCAGTACTTC,CASSLAASYEQYF
TRBD1,TRBJ1-2,TRBV7-9,17,NA,TGTGCCAGCAGCTCCCTCGGGACAGTAGGGTTTAACTATGGCTACACCTTC,CASSSLGTVGFNYGYTF
NA,TRBJ1-5,TRBV19,14,few,TGTGCCAGTAGTATAAGCCACAGCAATCAGCCCCAGCATTTT,CASSISHSNQPQHF
NA,TRBJ1-2,TRBV19,15,NA,TGTGCCAGTAGTTCGGACTGGGGAGCTAACTATGGCTACACCTTC,CASSSDWGANYGYTF
NA,TRBJ2-2,TRBV29-1,13,NA,TGCAGCGTTGGGACCTTGGGGATCGGGGAGCTGTTTTTT,CSVGTLGIGELFF
TRBD1,TRBJ2-7,TRBV11-1,15,NA,TGTGCCAGCAGCTCTGCTACGACAGGGCTATACGAGCAGTACTTC,CASSSATTGLYEQYF
NA,TRBJ2-1,TRBV6-5,15,NA,TGTGCCAGCAGTTACAGGGGGGTTCTCTACAATGAGCAGTTCTTC,CASSYRGVLYNEQFF
TRBD1,TRBJ1-5,TRBV27,15,NA,TGTGCCAGCAGCCTCCAGGGACAGGCTCGATCGCCCCAGCATTTT,CASSLQGQARSPQHF
NA,TRBJ1-2,TRBV29-1,12,NA,TGCAGCGCCCAGCGTCAGGGCCGTGGCTACACCTTC,CSAQRQGRGYTF